The TCR beta chain described here comes from a study of blood T cell repertoires in COVID-19. Study as a whole: Researchers got acute and convalescent COVID-19 samples from the United States, Italy and Spain. T cells, B-cell-depleted T cells, or PBMCs supplied cDNA or gDNA.

Ten or more counts support this clone. In the authors' workflow: From reference gene primer amplification, estimates of nucleated cell counts were derived. TCRdb's table, derived via immunoSEQ multiplex PCR, lists solely in-frame clones and lacks some. That table gives V, J and clone size, and the DNA gave D and trimming. The sample holds some 150,000 clones, 84% seen once. This sequence originates from a human donor in a cohort sampled during active COVID-19. Sequencing input: peripheral blood.

CDR3 nucleotides: TGCGCCAGCAGCGGGCCAAGGGGGAATCACTATGGCTACACCTTC. It yields the protein CASSGPRGNHYGYTF. The chain carries TRBV5-1 and TRBJ1-2; D possibly corresponds to TRBD1 (6 bases). Per the germline V gene, CDR1 is SGHRS and CDR2 is YFSETQ. Trimming shortened V by 4 bases and J by 3 bases, and 16 bases separated the two germline ends. The CDR3 sequence is 15 residues long.